These T cell receptor beta chains were read from a single sample in a study of T-cell memory formation after mild COVID-19. TCRdb fed the 5' RACE reads into MiXCR, producing one record per CDR3 protein. The table lists 350,000 to 500,000 distinct CDR3 sequences, about 25% of them singletons. The sample was PBMCs or a T cell subset sorted from them (not recorded which). Receptors originate from an adult woman who had mild COVID-19 (a few samples of this study predate the infection). Cell type and time point are not known. Each CDR3 is given with its conserved first and last residue. D genes are given only for firm matches. Not every row has a clone size; where given, it reads once, few, many or a size class.

D: -; size: -; J: TRBJ1-2; V: TRBV3-1; CDR3: CASSSTAGGLSYGYTF; DNA: TGTGCCAGCAGCTCAACGGCGGGGGGATTAAGCTATGGCTACACCTTC
D: -; size: -; J: TRBJ2-5; V: TRBV11-1; CDR3: CASSFRREQETQYF; DNA: TGTGCCAGCAGCTTTCGGAGGGAACAAGAGACCCAGTACTTC
D: TRBD1; size: -; J: TRBJ2-3; V: TRBV10-3; CDR3: CAAGQGLPDTQYF; DNA: TGTGCCGCCGGACAGGGTTTACCAGATACGCAGTATTTT
D: -; size: -; J: TRBJ2-5; V: TRBV24-1; CDR3: CATSDGTGFSETQYF; DNA: TGTGCCACCAGTGATGGAACAGGGTTCTCGGAGACCCAGTACTTC
D: -; size: few; J: TRBJ2-1; V: TRBV14; CDR3: CASSQRVGHSYNEQFF; DNA: TGTGCCAGCAGCCAAAGAGTTGGACATTCATACAATGAGCAGTTCTTC
D: -; size: -; J: TRBJ1-5; V: TRBV24-1; CDR3: CATSDQGRGNQPQHF; DNA: TGTGCCACCAGTGACCAGGGGAGAGGCAATCAGCCCCAGCATTTT
D: TRBD1; size: few; J: TRBJ2-5; V: TRBV20-1; CDR3: CSARQGAGETQYF; DNA: TGCAGTGCTAGACAGGGGGCCGGAGAGACCCAGTACTTC
D: -; size: few; J: TRBJ1-1; V: TRBV25-1; CDR3: CASSPGAGTEAFF; DNA: TGTGCCAGCAGTCCGGGGGCTGGTACTGAAGCTTTCTTT
D: -; size: -; J: TRBJ2-5; V: TRBV5-1; CDR3: CASRSTGTREETQYF; DNA: TGCGCCAGCAGATCCACCGGGACAAGAGAGGAGACCCAGTACTTC
D: -; size: -; J: TRBJ2-2; V: TRBV10-3; CDR3: CAIRQGPGELFF; DNA: TGTGCCATCAGACAAGGCCCCGGGGAGCTGTTTTTT
D: -; size: few; J: TRBJ1-1; V: TRBV25-1; CDR3: CASSEIRRGYTEAFF; DNA: TGTGCCAGCAGTGAGATCAGGAGGGGGTACACTGAAGCTTTCTTT
D: TRBD2; size: few; J: TRBJ2-1; V: TRBV20-1; CDR3: CSARDETGGRWNEQFF; DNA: TGCAGTGCTAGAGATGAGACGGGCGGGAGGTGGAATGAGCAGTTCTTC
D: -; size: -; J: TRBJ1-6; V: TRBV18; CDR3: CASSPQGGENSPLHF; DNA: TGTGCCAGCTCACCGCAAGGGGGGGAGAATTCACCCCTCCACTTT
D: TRBD1; size: -; J: TRBJ2-5; V: TRBV6-6; CDR3: CASSRGQVRREETQYF; DNA: TGTGCCAGCAGCCGAGGACAGGTTCGGCGCGAAGAGACCCAGTACTTC
D: -; size: -; J: TRBJ1-1; V: TRBV29-1; CDR3: CSVQAGVAEAFF; DNA: TGCAGCGTTCAAGCAGGGGTGGCTGAAGCTTTCTTT
D: TRBD1; size: few; J: TRBJ1-1; V: TRBV6-6; CDR3: CASSAGTGGRAFF; DNA: TGTGCCAGCAGTGCCGGGACAGGGGGACGCGCTTTCTTT
D: -; size: -; J: TRBJ2-7; V: TRBV19; CDR3: CATRRAAYEQYF; DNA: TGTGCCACCCGAAGGGCAGCCTACGAGCAGTACTTC
D: -; size: -; J: TRBJ1-5; V: TRBV12-3/TRBV12-4; CDR3: CASSLETEPQHF; DNA: TGTGCCAGCAGTTTAGAGACGGAGCCCCAGCATTTT
D: TRBD1; size: -; J: TRBJ2-7; V: TRBV20-1; CDR3: CSASHPDRGASYEQYF; DNA: TGCAGTGCTAGTCACCCGGACAGGGGGGCCTCCTACGAGCAGTACTTC
D: TRBD1; size: -; J: TRBJ2-7; V: TRBV18; CDR3: CASSPLATGQGNSEQYF; DNA: TGTGCCAGCTCACCATTGGCCACGGGACAGGGGAATTCAGAGCAGTACTTC
D: -; size: few; J: TRBJ1-4; V: TRBV29-1; CDR3: CSVGRGNEKLFF; DNA: TGCAGCGTTGGTCGCGGAAATGAAAAACTGTTTTTT
D: TRBD1; size: -; J: TRBJ2-5; V: TRBV5-1; CDR3: CASSLAVGVGGGETQYF; DNA: TGCGCCAGCAGCTTGGCCGTAGGTGTAGGGGGCGGTGAGACCCAGTACTTC
D: -; size: -; J: TRBJ1-2; V: TRBV2; CDR3: CASSDAGAGGYTF; DNA: TGTGCCAGCAGTGATGCGGGGGCTGGCGGCTACACCTTC
D: TRBD2; size: many; J: TRBJ2-7; V: TRBV4-3; CDR3: CASSQGLAGVYEQYF; DNA: TGTGCCAGCTCACAAGGGCTAGCGGGAGTCTACGAGCAGTACTTC
D: TRBD1; size: few; J: TRBJ1-5; V: TRBV7-2; CDR3: CASSEGQAYSNQPQHF; DNA: TGTGCCAGCAGCGAAGGACAGGCTTATAGCAATCAGCCCCAGCATTTT
D: TRBD1; size: -; J: TRBJ2-7; V: TRBV4-1; CDR3: CASSLLPGQSTYEQYF; DNA: TGCGCCAGCAGCCTACTTCCGGGACAGTCGACCTACGAGCAGTACTTC
D: -; size: few; J: TRBJ1-2; V: TRBV20-1; CDR3: CSASTAVFNYGYTF; DNA: TGCAGTGCTAGTACTGCAGTCTTTAACTATGGCTACACCTTC
D: TRBD2; size: -; J: TRBJ2-2; V: TRBV7-3; CDR3: CASSLGTSGRGELFF; DNA: TGTGCCAGCAGCTTAGGGACTAGCGGACGCGGGGAGCTGTTTTTT